This TCR beta chain comes out of a study of T-cell reconstitution after alpha-beta-depleted transplantation in children. Overall study findings and caveats: Certain patients had high TCRbeta diversity at day 60, and it came from recipient T cells and thymic progenitors that survived.

This clonotype was observed at least ten times. Its antigen is not identified. TCRbeta library construction was performed incorporating unique molecular identifiers. A single record per CDR3 protein comes from TCRdb applying MiXCR to the PCR reads. The sample comprises approximately 290,000 distinct CDR3 sequences, more than 9% of which are singletons, and 20% to 30% rests with the top ten. Germline CDR1 reads SGHRS; CDR2 reads YFSETQ. V gave up 0 bases and J gave up 5 bases; unmatched junction bases: 7. This CDR3 contains 15 residues. This sequence originates from a male patient aged 2 to 9 who had a stem cell transplant for chronic granulomatous disease, so the T cells may come from the graft donor. The chain uses TRBV5-1 and TRBJ1-2, with TRBD1 matching 7 bases. Here the sequenced sample was peripheral blood, taken 180 days after TCRalphabeta/CD19-depleted stem cell transplant. CDR3 bases: TGCGCCAGCAGCTTGGGCATGGCGGGACAGTATGGCTACACCTTC. This sequence encodes CASSLGMAGQYGYTF. The entire variable domain, with the rest obtained from reference TRBV5-1 and TRBJ1-2, is as follows: KAGVTQTPRYLIKTRGQQVTLSCSPISGHRSVSWYQQTPGQGLQFLFEYFSETQRNKGNFPGRFSGRQFSNSRSEMNVSTLELGDSALYLCASSLGMAGQYGYTFGSGTRLTVV.